The TCR beta chain described here comes from a study of blood T cells in healthy people across ages. Through a sample-barcoded 5' primer and a J-beta primer mix, a second PCR was run for about 6 to 11 cycles. One entry per CDR3 protein, called by TCRdb with MiXCR from the 5' RACE reads. The repertoire holds roughly 500,000 distinct CDR3 sequences, more than 20% seen once, with just over 8.5% in the top ten. Concerning this clonotype: One end of the junction fails to match germline, which may point to a read error.

The V gene's germline CDR1 is SGHRS and CDR2 YFSETQ. The CDR3 sequence is 15 residues long. The sample was also reused in another study, on T cells of mothers and their children.

Sequencing input: blood. V is TRBV5-1 and J is TRBJ2-7; 13 nucleotides line up with TRBD2. The receptor was derived from a boy aged 5-17 years in good health. CDR3 in DNA: TGCGCCAGCAGCCCGGGACTAGCGGGGAGTTACGAGCAGTGCTTC. Its protein product is CASSPGLAGSYEQCF.